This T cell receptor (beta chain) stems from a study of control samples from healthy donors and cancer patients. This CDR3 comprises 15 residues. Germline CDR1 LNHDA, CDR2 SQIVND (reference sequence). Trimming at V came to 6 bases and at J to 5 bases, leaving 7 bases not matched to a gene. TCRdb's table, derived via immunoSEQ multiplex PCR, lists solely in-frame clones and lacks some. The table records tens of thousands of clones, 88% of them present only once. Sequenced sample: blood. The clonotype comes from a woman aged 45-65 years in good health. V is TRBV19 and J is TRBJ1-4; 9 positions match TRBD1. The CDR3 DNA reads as TGTGCCAGTAGAAATTCCGGGACAGGGAATGAAAAACTGTTTTTT. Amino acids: CASRNSGTGNEKLFF. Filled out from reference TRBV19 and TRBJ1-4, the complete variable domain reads DGGITQSPKYLFRKEGQNVTLSCEQNLNHDAMYWYRQDPGQGLRLIYYSQIVNDFQKGDIAEGYSVSREKKESFPLTVTSAQKNPTAFYLCASRNSGTGNEKLFFGSGTQLSVL.